This T cell receptor beta chain came from a study of T-cell reconstitution after alpha-beta-depleted transplantation in children (dated by TCRdb to about 2016). General notes on the study: T-cell immune reconstitution after TCRalphabeta/CD19-depleted allogeneic hematopoietic cell transplantation in children was quantitatively tracked in the study by means of TCR repertoire profiling.

Remarks on this clonotype: The antigen this receptor binds is unknown. No base-level quality is on record; no much larger clone is a single base apart.

The trim is 1 base for V and 5 bases for J, with a gap of 9 bases between the germline ends. Its CDR3 holds 14 amino acids, cysteine through phenylalanine. The DNA shown is the 42-base CDR3, in frame from base 1. CDR1 and CDR2 (MGHDK, SYGVNS) derive from the germline V gene. Libraries were made using PCR. Reads for this sample came from an Illumina HiSeq 2500. Molecular barcoding was employed in the preparation of TCR libraries, with unique molecular identifiers being used to normalize TCRbeta repertoire quantification. Clones were called with MiXCR by TCRdb after fastp trimmed the public reads at Q25, and only in-frame beta chains were retained. Entries are consolidated by CDR3 protein sequence, retaining the most common genes and DNA. This sample lists about 340,000 distinct CDR3 sequences; roughly 13% were detected once. Over 3.5% of the sample lies in the top ten.

This material consisted of PBMCs, taken from the stem cell graft. This TCR was sampled from a human donor who donated a stem cell graft to a child with Fanconi anemia. The rearranged chain carries TRBV25-1 and TRBJ1-5, with the identity of the D gene unclear. The CDR3 has the sequence CASSEWVADQPQHF. The sequence in DNA is TGTGCCAGCAGTGAATGGGTGGCGGATCAGCCCCAGCATTTT.